The source of this T cell receptor (beta chain) is a study of blood T cell repertoires in COVID-19. Turning to the study itself: PBMCs, B-cell-depleted T cells, or T cells were the source of the cDNA or gDNA that made up the material.

V gave up 0 bases and J gave up 4 bases; unmatched junction bases: 5. Germline loops: CDR1 LNHDA, CDR2 SQIVND (reference sequence). This CDR3 is built from 15 residues. Source study methods: By means of reference gene primer amplification, nucleated cell counts were estimated. Sequenced by immunoSEQ multiplex PCR; TCRdb stores in-frame clones only, minus some. V and J calls and clone size are as listed in that table; D and trimming were resolved from the DNA. This sample has 91,000 or so clones, with around 80% found just once. This TCR came from a man in his fifties or sixties with active or convalescent COVID-19. The chain joins TRBV19 to TRBJ2-7; 8 bases are shared with TRBD1. The sequenced sample was peripheral blood. This CDR3 reads CASSIDLTGGYEQYF. Here the CDR3 DNA reads TGTGCCAGTAGTATAGACCTCACAGGGGGATACGAGCAGTACTTC.